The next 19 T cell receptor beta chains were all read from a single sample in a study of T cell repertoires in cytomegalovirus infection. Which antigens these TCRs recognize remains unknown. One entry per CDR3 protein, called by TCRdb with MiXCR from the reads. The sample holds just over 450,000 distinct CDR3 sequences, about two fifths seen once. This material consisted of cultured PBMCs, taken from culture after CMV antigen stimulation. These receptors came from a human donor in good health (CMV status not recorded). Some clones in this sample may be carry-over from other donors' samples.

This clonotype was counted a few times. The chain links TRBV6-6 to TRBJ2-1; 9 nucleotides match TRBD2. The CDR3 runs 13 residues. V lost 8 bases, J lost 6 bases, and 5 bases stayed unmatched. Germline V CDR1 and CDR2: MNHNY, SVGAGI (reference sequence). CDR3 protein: CASEAGGGNEQFF. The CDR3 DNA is TGTGCCAGCGAAGCGGGGGGCGGCAATGAGCAGTTCTTC.

The CDR3 here is CASSPGETGNTIYF. The CDR3 bases are TGTGCCAGCAGCCCCGGGGAGACTGGAAACACCATATATTTT. The rearrangement joins TRBV12-3 or TRBV12-4 to TRBJ1-3, with no clear D. V gave up 6 bases and J gave up 2 bases, with 11 bases separating them. CDR3 length: 14 amino acids.

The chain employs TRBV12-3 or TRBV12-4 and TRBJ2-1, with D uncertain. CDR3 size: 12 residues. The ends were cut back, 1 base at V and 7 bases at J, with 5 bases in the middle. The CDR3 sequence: CASSLVKNEQFF. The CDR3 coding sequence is TGTGCCAGCAGTTTAGTGAAAAATGAGCAGTTCTTC.

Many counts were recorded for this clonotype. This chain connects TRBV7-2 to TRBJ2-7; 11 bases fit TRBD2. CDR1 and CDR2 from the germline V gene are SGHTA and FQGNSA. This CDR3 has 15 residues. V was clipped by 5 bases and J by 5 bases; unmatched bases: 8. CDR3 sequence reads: CASSLASGGPDEQYF. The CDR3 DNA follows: TGTGCCAGCAGCCTCGCTAGCGGGGGGCCCGACGAGCAGTACTTC.

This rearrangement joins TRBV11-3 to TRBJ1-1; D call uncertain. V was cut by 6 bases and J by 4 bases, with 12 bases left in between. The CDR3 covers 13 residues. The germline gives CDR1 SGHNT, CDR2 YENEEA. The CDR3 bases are TGTGCCAGCAGGGAAAACGATCTCACTGAAGCTTTCTTT. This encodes CASRENDLTEAFF. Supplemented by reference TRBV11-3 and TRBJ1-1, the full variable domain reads EAGVVQSPRYKIIEKKQPVAFWCNPISGHNTLYWYLQNLGQGPELLIRYENEEAVDDSQLPKDRFSAERLKGVDSTLKIQPAELGDSAVYLCASRENDLTEAFFGQGTRLTVV.

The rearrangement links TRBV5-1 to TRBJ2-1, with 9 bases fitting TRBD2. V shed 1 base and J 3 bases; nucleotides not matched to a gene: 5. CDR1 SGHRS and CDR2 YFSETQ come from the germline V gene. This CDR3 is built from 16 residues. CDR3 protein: CASSLSAGGNYNEQFF. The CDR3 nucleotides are TGCGCCAGCAGCTTGAGTGCGGGAGGGAACTACAATGAGCAGTTCTTC.

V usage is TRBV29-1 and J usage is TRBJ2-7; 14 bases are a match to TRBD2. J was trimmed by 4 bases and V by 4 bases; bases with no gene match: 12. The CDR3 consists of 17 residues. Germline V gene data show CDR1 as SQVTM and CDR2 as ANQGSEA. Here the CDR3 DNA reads TGCAGCGTTGGGGGACTAGCGGGAGTAAAGTCGGTTTACGAGCAGTACTTC. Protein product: CSVGGLAGVKSVYEQYF.

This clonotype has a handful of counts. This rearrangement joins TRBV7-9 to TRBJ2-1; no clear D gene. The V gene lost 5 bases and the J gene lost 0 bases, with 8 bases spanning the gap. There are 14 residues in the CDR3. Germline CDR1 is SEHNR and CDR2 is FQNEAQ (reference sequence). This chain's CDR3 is CASSTGLSYNEQFF. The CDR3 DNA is TGTGCCAGCAGCACCGGTCTCTCCTACAATGAGCAGTTCTTC.

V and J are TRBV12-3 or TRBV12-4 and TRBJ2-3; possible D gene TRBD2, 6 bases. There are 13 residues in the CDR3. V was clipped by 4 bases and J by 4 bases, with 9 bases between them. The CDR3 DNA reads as TGTGCCAGCAGTTGGACTACGCCAGATACGCAGTATTTT. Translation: CASSWTTPDTQYF.

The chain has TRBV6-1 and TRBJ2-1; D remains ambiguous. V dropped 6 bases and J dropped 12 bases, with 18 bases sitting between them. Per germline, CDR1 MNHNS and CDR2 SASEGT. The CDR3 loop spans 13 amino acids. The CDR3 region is CASREYPDSRQFF. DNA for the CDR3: TGTGCCAGCAGGGAATACCCAGATAGTCGGCAGTTCTTC.

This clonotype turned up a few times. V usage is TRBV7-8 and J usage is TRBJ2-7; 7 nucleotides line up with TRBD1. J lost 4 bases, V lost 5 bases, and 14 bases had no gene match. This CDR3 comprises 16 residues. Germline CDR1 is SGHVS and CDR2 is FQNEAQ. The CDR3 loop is CASSTSPGTAIYEQYF. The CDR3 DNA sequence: TGTGCCAGCAGCACATCGCCCGGGACAGCGATTTACGAGCAGTACTTC.

CDR3 loop: CASSRVNEQYF. The CDR3 nucleotides are TGTGCCAGCTCCAGGGTGAACGAGCAGTACTTC. The genes are TRBV18 and TRBJ2-7, with a tentative D call TRBD1 (5 bases). CDR3 length: 11 residues. In germline, CDR1 is KGHSH, CDR2 LQKENI. Trimming took 6 bases from V and 5 from J, leaving 8 bases between them.

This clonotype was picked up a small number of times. The DNA of the CDR3 is TGTGCCAGCAGCTCCGACAGGGGAAACACCATATATTTT. This sequence encodes CASSSDRGNTIYF. V usage is TRBV11-2 and J usage is TRBJ1-3; possible D gene TRBD1, 6 bases. There are 13 residues in the CDR3. CDR1 and CDR2 (germline): SGHAT, FQNNGV. The germline V and J ends were trimmed by 4 bases and 4 bases, with 8 bases remaining between them.

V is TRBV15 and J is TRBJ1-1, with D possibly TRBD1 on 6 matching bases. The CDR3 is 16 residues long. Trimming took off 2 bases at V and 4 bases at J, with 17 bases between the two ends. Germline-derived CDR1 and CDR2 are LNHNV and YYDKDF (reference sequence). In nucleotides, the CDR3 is TGTGCCACCAGCAGATCTCCCCGGGGGGGCGGCACTGAAGCTTTCTTT. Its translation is CATSRSPRGGGTEAFF.

In DNA, the CDR3 is TGTGCCAGCAGCTCCACATACTCTGGGGCCAACGTCCTGACTTTC. Translating gives CASSSTYSGANVLTF. The chain couples TRBV7-2 to TRBJ2-6; D is uncertain. V shed 4 bases and J shed 0 bases, with 7 bases lying between them. Germline CDR1 SGHTA, CDR2 FQGNSA. The CDR3 loop spans 15 amino acids.

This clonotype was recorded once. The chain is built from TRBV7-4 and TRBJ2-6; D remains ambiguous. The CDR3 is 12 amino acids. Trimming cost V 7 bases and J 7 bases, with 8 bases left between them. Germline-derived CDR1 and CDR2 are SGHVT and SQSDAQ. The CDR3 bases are TGTGCCAGCACCCCGGGCGCCAACGTCCTGACTTTC. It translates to CASTPGANVLTF.

The CDR3 spells CASSPPGGNHNEQFF. CDR3 sequence (DNA): TGTGCCAGCAGCCCCCCGGGGGGGAACCACAATGAGCAGTTCTTC. The V call is TRBV7-2, the J call TRBJ2-1, with 8 bases fitting TRBD2. Germline trimming cut 5 bases from V and 5 bases from J; bases unmatched to any gene: 8. CDR3 length equals 15 residues. Germline CDR1 is SGHTA and CDR2 is FQGNSA.

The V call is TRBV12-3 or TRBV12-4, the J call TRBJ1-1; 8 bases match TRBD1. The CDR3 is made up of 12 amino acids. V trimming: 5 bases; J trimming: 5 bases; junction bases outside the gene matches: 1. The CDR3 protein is CASSQGATEAFF. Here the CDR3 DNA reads TGTGCCAGCAGTCAGGGGGCTACTGAAGCTTTCTTT.

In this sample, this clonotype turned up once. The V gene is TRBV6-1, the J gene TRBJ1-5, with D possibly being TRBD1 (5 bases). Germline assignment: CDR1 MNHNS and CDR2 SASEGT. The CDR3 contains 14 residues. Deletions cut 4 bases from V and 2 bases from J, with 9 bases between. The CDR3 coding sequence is TGTGCCAGCAGTGTCAGACAGCGCAATCAGCCCCAGCATTTT. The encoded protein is CASSVRQRNQPQHF.